This T cell receptor beta chain stems from a study of beta chain features in type 1 diabetes. Only a few counts were recorded for this clone. What it binds is unknown. Germline V CDR1 and CDR2: MNHNS, SASEGT. The CDR3 runs to 13 residues. V lost 5 bases to trimming and J lost 1 base, with 8 bases between them. Reverse transcribing all isolated RNA meant expressed TCRB transcripts were sequenced. Approximately 1 million reads, on average, were obtained from stem cell-like memory T cell samples. The protocol was immunoSEQ multiplex PCR, while the TCRdb copy is restricted to in-frame clones and leaves out a portion. The sample lists roughly 24,000 clones, more than 45% occurring once. Study outcomes and limitations: All four CD4+ subsets from Type 1 diabetes patients carried moderately but significantly shorter TCRB CDR3s.

The sequencing input was stem cell memory CD4+ T cells from blood. The clonotype originates from a man younger than 35 with type 1 diabetes. V and J are TRBV6-1 and TRBJ1-1; D may be TRBD1 (5 bases). CDR3 coding DNA: TGTGCCAGCAGTAGACAGAGGAACACTGAAGCTTTCTTT. It yields the protein CASSRQRNTEAFF.